Each of the 9 T cell receptor beta chains below was sequenced from the same sample in a study of molecular identifiers for immune sequencing clone quantification. TCRdb passed the PCR reads through MiXCR, listing each CDR3 protein once. The sample has some 100,000 distinct CDR3 sequences, roughly 34% seen once. The sequencing sample was made of naive CD8+ T cells from blood, with Jurkat cell RNA spiked in. Stated subset: FACS-sorted CD8+CD4-CCR7+CD45RA+ naive T cells. The receptor set was obtained from a human donor in good health. Some libraries in this study had Jurkat cell RNA spiked in.

As regards this clonotype: This CDR3 fails to terminate in the conserved phenylalanine or tryptophan, so it likely reflects a read error. The chain employs TRBV14 and TRBJ2-5, with D unclear. This CDR3 has 14 residues. The V gene lost 0 bases and the J gene lost 4 bases, with 9 bases spanning the gap. Germline assignment: CDR1 SGHDN and CDR2 FVKESK. As DNA, the CDR3 is TGTGCCAGCAGCCAAGACACAGCCCTAGAGACCCAGTACATC. This codes for CASSQDTALETQYI.

There are many counts of this clonotype. The chain couples TRBV6-6 to TRBJ1-1, with 8 bases aligning to TRBD1. Germline CDR1 MNHNY, CDR2 SVGAGI (reference sequence). The CDR3 is made up of 13 amino acids. J was trimmed by 4 bases and V by 7 bases; bases with no gene match: 5. The CDR3 nucleotides are TGTGCCAGCAACCGACAGGGGCCCACTGAAGCTTTCTTT. It encodes CASNRQGPTEAFF.

Worth noting for this clonotype: This sequence may be a read error, since a much larger clone differs from it by one base. The chain joins TRBV7-9 to TRBJ2-7; D might be TRBD1 (5 bases). The CDR3 covers 14 residues. Germline V gene sequence: CDR1 SEHNR, CDR2 FQNEAQ (reference sequence). The CDR3 region has the DNA TGTGCCGGCAGCGCCGAGGACACCAACTACGAGCAGTACTTC. Amino acid sequence: CAGSAEDTNYEQYF.

This rearrangement joins TRBV2 to TRBJ2-3, with 10 positions matching TRBD2. With 10 bases clipped from V and 11 bases from J, the junction kept 12 bases outside the gene matches. Germline loops: CDR1 SNHLY, CDR2 FYNNEI. The CDR3 length is 13 residues. The CDR3 protein is CAIWTSGVYKQYF. CDR3 DNA: TGTGCCATCTGGACTAGCGGAGTGTATAAGCAGTATTTT.

Details on this clonotype: It is likely a read error, because the conserved phenylalanine at the end of the CDR3 is missing. The chain is built from TRBV7-2 and TRBJ2-1; the D is unclear. Between the trimmed V and J ends, which lost 5 bases and 9 bases, there was a span of 8 bases. Germline V CDR1 and CDR2: SGHTA, FQGNSA. The CDR3 sequence is 11 residues long. This CDR3 is CASSPLGEQFY. The CDR3 nucleotides read TGTGCCAGCAGCCCCTTAGGTGAGCAGTTCTAC.

Turning to this clonotype: A junction boundary mismatches the germline segment, possibly from a read error. V gene TRBV5-6 combines with J gene TRBJ2-7; D unclear. Germline lookup yields CDR1 SGHDT and CDR2 YYEEEE. CDR3 length: 14 residues. The CDR3 protein is CASSLGALPYGQYF. For the CDR3, the DNA is TGTGCCAGCAGCTTGGGTGCCCTCCCCTACGGGCAGTACTTC. The whole variable domain, filled in from reference TRBV5-6 and TRBJ2-7, reads DAGVTQSPTHLIKTRGQQVTLRCSPKSGHDTVSWYQQALGQGPQFIFQYYEEEERQRGNFPDRFSGHQFPNYSSELNVNALLLGDSALYLCASSLGALPYGQYFGPGTRLTVT.

Comment on this clonotype: The junction does not match germline at one end; this may be a read error. The chain links TRBV11-2 to TRBJ2-1, with D possibly matching TRBD2 (6 bases). Germline CDR1 and CDR2: SGHAT and FQNNGV. There are 15 residues in the CDR3. The CDR3, as DNA: TGTGCCAGCAGCCCGGGACTGGACACCTACAAAGAGCAGTTCTTC. Protein sequence: CASSPGLDTYKEQFF.

The chain recombines TRBV27 with TRBJ2-3, with 7 bases that match TRBD2. Germline CDR1 reads MNHEY; CDR2 reads SMNVEV (reference sequence). Losses at the gene ends were 2 bases for V and 0 bases for J; bases not matched to a gene: 2. The CDR3 runs 15 residues. This chain's CDR3 is CASSLAGASTDTQYF. CDR3 nucleotide sequence: TGTGCCAGCAGTTTAGCGGGAGCAAGCACAGATACGCAGTATTTT.

The chain has TRBV19 and TRBJ2-3; 11 bases line up with TRBD2. The CDR3 totals 19 residues. V lost 2 bases, J lost 0 bases, and 10 bases stayed unmatched. Per germline, CDR1 LNHDA and CDR2 SQIVND (reference sequence). The CDR3 sequence is CASSIFLAGGTGSTDTQYF. DNA of the CDR3: TGTGCCAGTAGTATATTTCTAGCGGGAGGCACCGGGAGCACAGATACGCAGTATTTT.